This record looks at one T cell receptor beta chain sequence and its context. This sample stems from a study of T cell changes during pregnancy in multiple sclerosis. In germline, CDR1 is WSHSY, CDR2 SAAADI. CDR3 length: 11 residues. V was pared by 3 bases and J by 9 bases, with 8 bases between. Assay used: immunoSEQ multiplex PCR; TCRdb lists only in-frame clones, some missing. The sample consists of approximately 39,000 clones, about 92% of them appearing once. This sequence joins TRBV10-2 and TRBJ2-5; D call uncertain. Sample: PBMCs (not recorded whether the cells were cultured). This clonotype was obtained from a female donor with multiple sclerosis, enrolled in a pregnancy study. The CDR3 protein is CASSDGEAQYF. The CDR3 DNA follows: TGCGCCAGCAGTGATGGGGAAGCCCAGTACTTC.